One sample yielded the 30 T cell receptor beta chains listed below, sequenced in a study of T cell clonality in common variable immunodeficiency. The assay was immunoSEQ multiplex PCR, and TCRdb's table has in-frame clones only and misses some. The sample is made up of 25,000 to 30,000 clones, none counted only once. No cognate antigen is known for these TCRs. General study findings and limits: In common variable immunodeficiency, TCR beta chains reportedly carried fewer deletions and N-nucleotide insertions.

Sequencing was done on a sample of peripheral blood mononuclear cells. The origin of the receptors is a human donor with common variable immunodeficiency.

This clone occurred many times. Read coverage stops 3 residues before the CDR3 terminus; the germline J gene supplies the remainder. The chain joins TRBV20-1 to TRBJ2-1; TRBD1 agrees at 8 bases. The V gene's germline CDR1 is DFQATT and CDR2 SNEGSKA (reference sequence). This CDR3 is 17 amino acids long. V was clipped by 0 bases and J by 2 bases; unmatched bases: 9. The sequenced CDR3 bases are TGCAGTGCTAGAGATCCCTACTTACAGGGGGCCTACAATGAG. Its protein product is CSARDPYLQGAYNE. The full CDR3 protein reads CSARDPYLQGAYNEQFF.

With regard to this clone: The CDR3 end falls 3 residues outside the read, so it is completed with the germline J gene. The genes are TRBV20-1 and TRBJ1-5, with TRBD1 as a possible D gene (5 bases). In germline, CDR1 is DFQATT, CDR2 SNEGSKA (reference sequence). With 6 bases removed from V and 5 bases from J, the gap between germline ends came to 20 bases. The CDR3 runs 15 residues. CDR3 DNA (partial): TGCAGTGCAGGGGCTTATGGGCGCGGGGATCAGCCC. Its protein is CSAGAYGRGDQP. The entire CDR3 sequence reads CSAGAYGRGDQPQHF.

Partial CDR3 DNA: TGTGCCAGCACCCCTTTGAATGAG. Amino acid sequence: CASTPLNE. The whole CDR3 sequence reads CASTPLNEQFF. The V gene is TRBV2, the J gene TRBJ2-1, with D unresolved. The missing CDR3 end, 3 residues past where the read stops, is filled in from the germline J gene. V was pared by 7 bases and J by 7 bases, with 8 bases between. Germline CDR1 SNHLY, CDR2 FYNNEI. The CDR3 has 11 residues.

As regards this clone: The CDR3 extends 3 residues past the end of the read, so its final part is completed from the germline J gene. The rearrangement joins TRBV2 to TRBJ2-2; TRBD2 matches at 7 bases. The V and J ends lost 6 bases and 4 bases, in that order; junction bases with no gene match: 5. Germline CDR1 is SNHLY and CDR2 is FYNNEI. This CDR3 comprises 14 residues. This CDR3 is CASRAGRGTGELFF. The covered CDR3 bases are TGTGCCAGCAGAGCGGGGCGGGGCACCGGGGAG.

About this clone itself: The read gets to within 3 residues of the CDR3 end, and the germline J gene fills in the rest. The genes are TRBV20-1 and TRBJ2-1, with TRBD2 identical over 12 bases. Germline lookup yields CDR1 DFQATT and CDR2 SNEGSKA (reference sequence). This CDR3 has 19 residues. V gave up 4 bases and J gave up 1 base; unmatched junction bases: 14. The sequenced part of the CDR3 DNA is TGCAGTGCTACGGTAAAGGGACTAGCGGGTACCTTATCCTACAATGAG. It yields the protein CSATVKGLAGTLSYNE. The entire CDR3 protein is CSATVKGLAGTLSYNEQFF.

The sample holds a few counts of this clone. The read finishes 3 residues shy of the CDR3 end, and the germline J gene is used to complete it. The genes are TRBV20-1 and TRBJ2-3; no reliable D call. The CDR3 contains 14 residues. V gave up 5 bases and J gave up 0 bases, with 12 bases separating them. The germline V gene encodes CDR1 DFQATT and CDR2 SNEGSKA (reference sequence). The CDR3 here is CSARGDGSTDTQYF. The DNA read from the CDR3 is TGCAGTGCTCGTGGTGACGGGAGCACAGATACG.

A few counts support this clone. With the read ending 3 residues before the CDR3 end, the germline J gene is used to fill in that end. This rearrangement joins TRBV20-1 to TRBJ2-1, with 9 bases that match TRBD2. The CDR3 covers 12 residues. The trim removed 7 bases at V and 9 bases at J, leaving 7 bases unmatched. Germline CDR1 DFQATT, CDR2 SNEGSKA (reference sequence). The CDR3 loop reads CSVSSGRFEQFF. Partial CDR3 DNA: TGCAGTGTGAGCAGCGGGAGGTTTGAG.

A few counts support this clone. The CDR3 extends 3 residues past the end of the read, so its final part is completed from the germline J gene. The chain uses TRBV6-1 and TRBJ1-1; no clear D. V lost 4 bases and J lost 3, with 12 bases in between. Germline assignment: CDR1 MNHNS and CDR2 SASEGT. CDR3 length: 14 amino acids. CDR3 bases read: TGTGCCAGCAGTGTACTTCGCTTCGACACTGAA. Protein product: CASSVLRFDTE. Given in full, the CDR3 is CASSVLRFDTEAFF.

This clone occurred many times. Read sequence stops 3 residues before the CDR3 end, and the germline J gene provides the missing end. This chain joins TRBV30 and TRBJ2-1; 13 nucleotides line up with TRBD2. Per germline, CDR1 GTSNPN and CDR2 SVGIG (reference sequence). Trimming removed 2 bases from V and 7 bases from J; junction bases left unmatched: 11. CDR3 length equals 17 residues. Incomplete CDR3 DNA: TGTGCCTGGAGTCCCATCGGACTAGCGGGAGCTGGAAATGAG. It encodes CAWSPIGLAGAGNE. The whole CDR3 reads CAWSPIGLAGAGNEQFF.

The sequenced part of the CDR3 DNA is TGCGCCAGCAGCCAGGGCAGCGGGAATTCACCC. Encoded protein: CASSQGSGNSP. The entire CDR3 is CASSQGSGNSPLHF. The chain couples TRBV5-1 to TRBJ1-6; tentative D call: TRBD1 (5 bases). The CDR3 goes on 3 residues after the read ends, and that part is filled in from the germline J gene. The CDR3 contains 14 residues. Trimming left V 4 bases short and J 7 bases short, with 12 bases between. CDR1 and CDR2 from the germline V gene are SGHRS and YFSETQ.

The table lists this clone with a few counts. The sequence runs out 3 residues before the end of the CDR3; the remainder is reconstructed from the germline J gene. This chain connects TRBV18 to TRBJ1-1; 8 positions agree with TRBD1. Germline V lookup: CDR1 KGHSH, CDR2 LQKENI. The V gene end was trimmed by 4 bases and the J gene end by 0 bases; junction bases not matched to a gene: 7. CDR3 length: 16 residues. CDR3 bases read: TGTGCCAGCTCACTCAGACAGGGGACATTGAACACTGAA. Residues: CASSLRQGTLNTE. The entire CDR3 protein is CASSLRQGTLNTEAFF.

This clone has ten or more counts. Read data end 3 residues before the CDR3 end; the end is taken from the germline J gene. This chain connects TRBV2 to TRBJ2-1; perhaps TRBD2 as D (5 bases). Germline-derived CDR1 and CDR2 are SNHLY and FYNNEI. The CDR3 runs to 15 residues. Deletions cut 2 bases from V and 2 bases from J, with 10 bases between. CDR3 sequence reads: CASSEQEVAYNEQFF. CDR3 DNA (partial): TGTGCCAGCAGTGAACAGGAGGTCGCCTACAATGAG.

This clone occurred many times. Sequencing ends 3 residues short of the CDR3 end; the germline J gene provides the rest. V is TRBV5-1 and J is TRBJ2-5; D not certain. Trimming left V 2 bases short and J 4 bases short, with 9 bases between. The CDR3 is made up of 13 amino acids. Germline CDR1 reads SGHRS; CDR2 reads YFSETQ. CDR3 bases read: TGCGCCAGCAGCTTTGACATAGGAGAGACC. It yields the protein CASSFDIGET. The full CDR3 protein reads CASSFDIGETQYF.

The table lists this clone with many counts. The sequenced fragment ends 3 residues before the CDR3 boundary, so the rest is inferred from the germline J gene. This chain links TRBV10-1 with TRBJ1-1, with D perhaps TRBD1 (6 bases). Trimming removed 5 bases at V and 5 bases at J, with 18 bases between. From germline, CDR1 is WNHNN and CDR2 SYGVQD (reference sequence). The CDR3 length is 15 residues. The CDR3 loop is CASSPTGRWGTEAFF. The DNA read from the CDR3 is TGCGCCAGCAGTCCGACAGGCCGCTGGGGGACTGAA.

The sample holds many counts of this clone. The observed sequence ends 3 residues before the CDR3 terminus, with the missing tail filled in from the germline J gene. This rearrangement joins TRBV30 to TRBJ1-5; D is unresolved. CDR1 and CDR2 (germline): GTSNPN, SVGIG (reference sequence). This CDR3 has 15 residues. Trimming pared 0 bases from V and 6 bases from J, leaving 15 bases between. CDR3 sequence: CAWSVHRTTVQPQHF. The CDR3 DNA, read in part, is TGTGCCTGGAGTGTACATCGCACTACCGTTCAGCCC.

The table lists this clone with a few counts. Read data end 3 residues before the CDR3 end; the end is taken from the germline J gene. The V call is TRBV20-1, the J call TRBJ1-2, with 7 bases that match TRBD1. J gave up 4 bases and V 4 bases, and 9 bases lay outside the gene matches. CDR3 size: 14 residues. Germline CDR1 DFQATT, CDR2 SNEGSKA (reference sequence). The CDR3: CSATRSRGTYGYTF. The sequenced CDR3 bases are TGCAGTGCTACCAGATCCAGGGGGACCTATGGC.

There are many counts of this clone. The CDR3 end is not reached by the read, which stops 3 residues before it; the germline J gene fills it in. The chain couples TRBV20-1 to TRBJ1-6, with 8 nucleotides matching TRBD1. The CDR3 is 16 amino acids. The junction had 12 bases not matched to a gene; V was cut back by 6 bases and J by 5 bases. CDR1 is DFQATT, CDR2 SNEGSKA, per germline (reference sequence). CDR3 bases read: TGCAGTGCGAGGGACAGGAATCGACAAAATAATTCACCC. It specifies CSARDRNRQNNSP. The CDR3 reads in full as CSARDRNRQNNSPLHF.

This clone was observed a handful of times. The sequenced fragment ends 3 residues before the CDR3 boundary, so the rest is inferred from the germline J gene. The V call is TRBV30, the J call TRBJ2-2; 7 nucleotides line up with TRBD2. Germline loops: CDR1 GTSNPN, CDR2 SVGIG (reference sequence). The length of the CDR3 is 17 residues. V lost 5 bases, J lost 6 bases, and 18 bases stayed unmatched. Partial CDR3 DNA: TGTGCCTGGGGTGGGATGGGGGGGGAAGATGTGGCCGGGGAG. Translated, it gives CAWGGMGGEDVAGE. The whole CDR3 protein reads CAWGGMGGEDVAGELFF.

On this clone: The read terminates 3 residues before the CDR3 end, so the remaining end is supplied by the germline J gene. This chain joins TRBV7-8 and TRBJ1-3, with D maybe TRBD1 (6 bases). The V gene's germline CDR1 is SGHVS and CDR2 FQNEAQ. Trimming pared 1 base from V and 8 bases from J, leaving 12 bases between. The CDR3 has 14 amino acids. The CDR3 here is CASSLGGGRDTIYF. The covered CDR3 bases are TGTGCCAGCAGCTTAGGCGGGGGGCGGGACACC.

A word on this clone: The CDR3 is cut off 3 residues early in the read; its end comes from the germline J gene. The V gene is TRBV7-9, the J gene TRBJ2-2; TRBD1 matches at 10 bases. Germline-derived CDR1 and CDR2 are SEHNR and FQNEAQ (reference sequence). CDR3 length: 15 residues. The V gene end was trimmed by 5 bases and the J gene end by 5 bases; junction bases not matched to a gene: 5. CDR3: CASSPGTGETGELFF. The sequenced part of the CDR3 DNA is TGTGCCAGCAGCCCAGGGACAGGGGAAACCGGGGAG. Using reference TRBV7-9 and TRBJ2-2 for the parts outside the CDR3, the full variable domain is DTGVSQNPRHKITKRGQNVTFRCDPISEHNRLYWYRQTLGQGPEFLTYFQNEAQLEKSRLLSDRFSAERPKGSFSTLEIQRTEQGDSAMYLCASSPGTGETGELFFGEGSRLTVL.

In regard to this clone: The CDR3 end is not reached by the read, which stops 3 residues before it; the germline J gene fills it in. This chain uses TRBV6-2 or TRBV6-3 with TRBJ2-5; 14 positions match TRBD2. The CDR3 spans 16 residues. V shed 5 bases and J 5 bases; nucleotides not matched to a gene: 7. CDR1 is MNHEY, CDR2 SVGEGT, per germline. The part of the CDR3 DNA that was read is TGTGCCAGCAGTGACCGACTAGCGGGAGGGCCTGAGACC. It yields the protein CASSDRLAGGPET. The full CDR3 reads CASSDRLAGGPETQYF.

Only a few counts were recorded for this clone. The read ends 3 residues shy of where the CDR3 ends; the end is completed using the germline J gene. The chain employs TRBV2 and TRBJ1-4; perhaps TRBD1 as D (5 bases). The CDR3 covers 15 residues. Trimming took 6 bases from V and 1 from J, leaving 12 bases between them. Germline CDR1 is SNHLY and CDR2 is FYNNEI. The sequenced part of the CDR3 DNA is TGTGCCAGCAGACCTCAGGGAGGAACTAATGAAAAA. It specifies CASRPQGGTNEK. The CDR3 as a whole reads CASRPQGGTNEKLFF.

This clone was seen only a few times. Sequencing ends 3 residues short of the CDR3 end; the germline J gene provides the rest. The rearrangement links TRBV20-1 to TRBJ2-1; 10 bases line up with TRBD1. After removal of 0 bases from V and 2 bases from J, the junction contained 1 base not matched to a gene. The CDR3 extends over 15 amino acids. Germline assignment: CDR1 DFQATT and CDR2 SNEGSKA (reference sequence). CDR3 in amino acids: CSARDDRGPYNEQFF. The sequenced CDR3 bases are TGCAGTGCTAGAGACGACAGGGGGCCCTACAATGAG.

This clone was recorded many times. The read terminates 3 residues before the CDR3 end, so the remaining end is supplied by the germline J gene. The chain carries TRBV2 and TRBJ2-1; the match to TRBD2 covers 13 bases. Germline V gene sequence: CDR1 SNHLY, CDR2 FYNNEI. This CDR3 has 18 residues. The trim removed 0 bases at V and 4 bases at J, leaving 6 bases unmatched. CDR3 DNA (partial): TGTGCCAGCAGTGAAGCGTCAGGACTAGCGGGAGTTTACAATGAG. Its protein is CASSEASGLAGVYNE. The full CDR3 sequence reads CASSEASGLAGVYNEQFF. Full variable domain (rest looked up from reference TRBV2 and TRBJ2-1): EPEVTQTPSHQVTQMGQEVILRCVPISNHLYFYWYRQILGQKVEFLVSFYNNEISEKSEIFDDQFSVERPDGSNFTLKIRSTKLEDSAMYFCASSEASGLAGVYNEQFFGPGTRLTVL.

This clone has at least ten counts. The read ends 3 residues shy of where the CDR3 ends; the end is completed using the germline J gene. The rearrangement joins TRBV5-1 to TRBJ2-7; D call uncertain. The germline CDR1 and CDR2 sequences are SGHRS and YFSETQ. The CDR3 totals 12 residues. V was trimmed by 3 bases and J by 3 bases, leaving 7 bases between them. The sequenced CDR3 bases are TGCGCCAGCAGCTCGACTCACTACGAG. Its translation is CASSSTHYE. The whole CDR3 reads CASSSTHYEQYF.

This clone came up a few times. The CDR3 end is not reached by the read, which stops 3 residues before it; the germline J gene fills it in. This rearrangement joins TRBV2 to TRBJ1-2; weak D call: TRBD1 (6 bases). There are 12 residues in the CDR3. V lost 8 bases to trimming and J lost 2 bases, with 9 bases between them. Germline CDR1 reads SNHLY; CDR2 reads FYNNEI. CDR3 loop: CASQDRNYGYTF. The part of the CDR3 DNA that was read is TGTGCCAGCCAAGACAGGAACTATGGC.

This clone was observed many times. The part of the CDR3 DNA that was read is TGTGCCAGCAGCTTAGGGGGACTTTCCACAGATACG. This codes for CASSLGGLSTDT. The CDR3 in full is CASSLGGLSTDTQYF. V gene TRBV11-2 combines with J gene TRBJ2-3; the D gene is possibly TRBD2 (6 bases). Coverage ceases 3 residues before the CDR3 finishes, and the germline J gene fills in the end. The V end was cut by 1 base, the J end by 2 bases, with 10 bases between. CDR3 size: 15 residues. Germline loops: CDR1 SGHAT, CDR2 FQNNGV. Full variable domain (remainder filled in from reference TRBV11-2 and TRBJ2-3): EAGVAQSPRYKIIEKRQSVAFWCNPISGHATLYWYQQILGQGPKLLIQFQNNGVVDDSQLPKDRFSAERLKGVDSTLKIQPAKLEDSAVYLCASSLGGLSTDTQYFGPGTRLTVL.

This clone has at least ten counts. This CDR3 is CASSIGWTSGNTIYF. The CDR3 DNA, read in part, is TGTGCCAGTAGTATCGGGTGGACTTCTGGAAACACC. The rearrangement links TRBV19 to TRBJ1-3; unclear D gene. The read stops 3 residues short of the end of the CDR3; the missing end is completed from the germline J gene. This CDR3 contains 15 residues. V was pared by 3 bases and J by 1 base, with 10 bases between. Germline V CDR1 and CDR2: LNHDA, SQIVND (reference sequence). Together with reference TRBV19 and TRBJ1-3, the CDR3 gives the full variable domain: DGGITQSPKYLFRKEGQNVTLSCEQNLNHDAMYWYRQDPGQGLRLIYYSQIVNDFQKGDIAEGYSVSREKKESFPLTVTSAQKNPTAFYLCASSIGWTSGNTIYFGEGSWLTVV.

This clone has ten or more counts. The DNA read from the CDR3 is TGTGCCAGCAGGTCAGGGGGCAGGGACATT. Translated, it gives CASRSGGRDI. The full CDR3 reads CASRSGGRDIQYF. J is TRBJ2-4 and V is TRBV2; 8 positions match TRBD1. The CDR3 extends 3 residues past the end of the read, so its final part is completed from the germline J gene. The J segment lost 8 bases and the V segment lost 6 bases, leaving 6 bases of the junction unmatched. Germline-derived CDR1 and CDR2 are SNHLY and FYNNEI. The CDR3 is 13 amino acids.

As for this clone: The sequenced fragment ends 3 residues before the CDR3 boundary, so the rest is inferred from the germline J gene. The V call is TRBV18, the J call TRBJ1-4; tentative D call: TRBD1 (6 bases). The CDR3 sequence is 15 residues long. Germline V lookup: CDR1 KGHSH, CDR2 LQKENI. The V end lost 3 bases, the J end lost 3 bases, and 11 bases lay between the germline ends. The DNA read from the CDR3 is TGTGCCAGCTCACCCGACAGGACCTCTAATGAAAAA. Its protein is CASSPDRTSNEK. The CDR3, in full, reads CASSPDRTSNEKLFF.